A single sample gave rise to the 24 T cell receptor beta chains below, sequenced in a study of blood T cells in healthy people across ages. Through a sample-barcoded 5' primer and a J-beta primer mix, a second PCR was run for roughly 6 to 11 cycles. A single record per CDR3 protein comes from TCRdb applying MiXCR to the 5' RACE reads. Among more than 900,000 distinct CDR3 sequences listed, under 30% were seen once. The same sample was also studied in work on T cells of mothers and their children.

Sequenced input: blood. These receptors came from a girl aged 2 to 10 in good health.

The gene calls are TRBV7-9 and TRBJ2-5; 12 nucleotides align to TRBD2. The end of the DNA fits TRBJ2-1 better, so the J call may be wrong. The CDR3 contains 14 residues. From germline, CDR1 is SEHNR and CDR2 FQNEAQ (reference sequence). CDR3 region: CAIRASGGANEQFF. DNA of the CDR3: TGTGCCATTCGGGCTAGCGGGGGGGCCAATGAGCAGTTCTTC.

Of note for this clonotype: The junction differs from germline at one of its ends, possibly a read error. The chain uses TRBV11-3 and TRBJ2-5; D may be TRBD1 (6 bases). The better agreement between TRBJ2-1 and the DNA end casts doubt on the J call. CDR1 is SGHNT, CDR2 YENEEA, per germline. This CDR3 comprises 15 residues. CDR3 residues: CTSSLYPTGRDEQFF. The CDR3 nucleotides are TGTACCAGCAGCTTATATCCAACAGGGCGGGATGAGCAGTTCTTC.

V and J are TRBV5-1 and TRBJ1-1, with unresolved D. There are 16 residues in the CDR3. Germline lookup yields CDR1 SGHRS and CDR2 YFSETQ. V lost 0 bases to trimming and J lost 2 bases, with 14 bases between them. In DNA, the CDR3 is TGCGCCAGCAGCTTGGGGTCGGTTCTCTCCAACACTGAAGCTTTCTTT. It translates to CASSLGSVLSNTEAFF. Full variable domain (outside the CDR3, taken from reference TRBV5-1 and TRBJ1-1): KAGVTQTPRYLIKTRGQQVTLSCSPISGHRSVSWYQQTPGQGLQFLFEYFSETQRNKGNFPGRFSGRQFSNSRSEMNVSTLELGDSALYLCASSLGSVLSNTEAFFGQGTRLTVV.

J is TRBJ1-3 and V is TRBV5-1; D is unclear. Germline CDR1 is SGHRS and CDR2 is YFSETQ. The germline V and J ends were trimmed by 0 bases and 2 bases, with 6 bases remaining between them. This CDR3 comprises 14 residues. The CDR3 loop reads CASSLDLPGNTIYF. Here the CDR3 DNA reads TGCGCCAGCAGCTTGGACTTACCTGGAAACACCATATATTTT.

CDR3: CASSLAGRTPNTEAFF. The CDR3 DNA follows: TGCGCCAGCAGCTTGGCCGGACGGACTCCGAACACTGAAGCTTTCTTT. The chain combines TRBV5-1 with TRBJ1-1; D is ambiguous. The germline V gene encodes CDR1 SGHRS and CDR2 YFSETQ. This CDR3 has 16 residues. Trimming took 0 bases from V and 1 from J, leaving 13 bases between them.

The gene calls are TRBV5-8 and TRBJ1-1, with D unclear. V dropped 4 bases and J dropped 1 base, with 14 bases sitting between them. This CDR3 has 15 residues. Germline V gene data show CDR1 as SGHTS and CDR2 as YDEGEE. DNA for the CDR3: TGTGCCAGCAGCGCCGGTCGTTTCGGGAACACTGAAGCTTTCTTT. Its translation: CASSAGRFGNTEAFF. Complete variable domain (other parts from reference TRBV5-8 and TRBJ1-1): EAGVTQSPTHLIKTRGQQATLRCSPISGHTSVYWYQQALGLGLQFLLWYDEGEERNRGNFPPRFSGRQFPNYSSELNVNALELEDSALYLCASSAGRFGNTEAFFGQGTRLTVV.

The chain couples TRBV5-1 to TRBJ2-7, with TRBD1 identical over 12 bases. With 4 bases clipped from V and 6 bases from J, the junction kept 14 bases outside the gene matches. The germline V gene encodes CDR1 SGHRS and CDR2 YFSETQ. The CDR3 has 17 amino acids. CDR3 in amino acids: CASSPPGQGAVDGEQYF. The CDR3 DNA reads TGCGCCAGCAGCCCACCGGGACAGGGGGCGGTTGATGGCGAGCAGTACTTC.

V usage is TRBV7-9 and J usage is TRBJ1-2; no reliable D call. The germline CDR1 and CDR2 sequences are SEHNR and FQNEAQ (reference sequence). The V gene lost 1 base and the J gene lost 0 bases, with 9 bases spanning the gap. The CDR3 consists of 15 residues. The CDR3 spells CASSLELSANYGYTF. As DNA, the CDR3 is TGTGCCAGCAGCTTAGAGTTATCGGCTAACTATGGCTACACCTTC.

This clonotype has a handful of counts. This chain joins TRBV27 and TRBJ1-1; D is uncertain. The CDR3 contains 16 residues. Trimming shortened V by 6 bases and J by 1 base, and 18 bases separated the two germline ends. Per germline, CDR1 MNHEY and CDR2 SMNVEV (reference sequence). The CDR3 sequence is CASRPIAAWTNTEAFF. The CDR3 DNA reads as TGTGCCAGCAGGCCAATCGCGGCCTGGACGAACACTGAAGCTTTCTTT.

This chain connects TRBV7-3 to TRBJ1-2; 12 positions match TRBD1. The CDR3 covers 15 residues. V dropped 5 bases and J dropped 4; count of bases not matched to a gene: 5. In germline, CDR1 is SGHTA, CDR2 FQGTGA. The DNA of the CDR3 is TGTGCCAGCAGCCCGGGACAGGGGGCTCGCTATGGCTACACCTTC. It specifies CASSPGQGARYGYTF.

This sequence joins TRBV12-5 and TRBJ2-5; tentatively, D is TRBD2 (6 bases). Between the trimmed V and J ends, which lost 2 bases and 1 base, there was a span of 11 bases. Germline CDR1 LGHNT, CDR2 FRNRAP. The CDR3 covers 15 residues. CDR3 sequence reads: CASGLNPGGQETQYF. CDR3 sequence (DNA): TGTGCTAGTGGTTTGAATCCCGGGGGCCAAGAGACCCAGTACTTC. The full variable domain, rest sourced from reference TRBV12-5 and TRBJ2-5, is DARVTQTPRHKVTEMGQEVTMRCQPILGHNTVFWYRQTMMQGLELLAYFRNRAPLDDSGMPKDRFSAEMPDATLATLKIQPSEPRDSAVYFCASGLNPGGQETQYFGPGTRLLVL.

The chain couples TRBV7-2 to TRBJ2-3, with TRBD2 matching over 9 bases. V lost 4 bases to trimming and J lost 1 base; unmatched junction nucleotides: 9. The length of the CDR3 is 17 residues. Germline V gene data show CDR1 as SGHTA and CDR2 as FQGNSA. CDR3 DNA sequence: TGTGCCAGCAGCTCTCCTAGCGGGGTTGAGGGCACAGATACGCAGTATTTT. It yields the protein CASSSPSGVEGTDTQYF.

The chain links TRBV1 to TRBJ1-4; the listed D gene, TRBD1, was not tested against the DNA. TRBV1 is a pseudogene segment. The CDR3 is 15 amino acids. This CDR3 is CTSRPGGGGNEKLFF. The CDR3 nucleotides are TGCACCAGCAGACCAGGGGGCGGAGGTAATGAAAAACTGTTTTTT.

This chain connects TRBV4-1 to TRBJ2-3; perhaps D is TRBD1 or TRBD2 (5 bases each). The V gene lost 4 bases and the J gene lost 0 bases, with 14 bases spanning the gap. Germline V gene data show CDR1 as MGHRA and CDR2 as YSYEKL. The CDR3 spans 16 residues. The CDR3 spells CASSPPGKRSTDTQYF. The CDR3 nucleotides are TGCGCCAGCAGCCCCCCAGGGAAGCGGAGCACAGATACGCAGTATTTT.

This clonotype was detected a few times. V is TRBV10-3 and J is TRBJ2-7; D is unresolved. The germline gives CDR1 ENHRY, CDR2 SYGVKD. With 2 bases removed from V and 3 bases from J, the gap between germline ends came to 5 bases. The CDR3 covers 12 residues. The CDR3 bases are TGTGCCATCAGTGAGGCAAGCTACGAGCAGTACTTC. It specifies CAISEASYEQYF.

This rearrangement joins TRBV20-1 to TRBJ1-6; D perhaps matches TRBD1 (6 bases). In germline, CDR1 is DFQATT, CDR2 SNEGSKA (reference sequence). The CDR3 has 13 amino acids. Deletions cut 0 bases from V and 7 bases from J, with 7 bases between. DNA for the CDR3: TGCAGTGCTAGAGAACAGGGAAATTCACCCCTCCACTTT. It encodes CSAREQGNSPLHF.

This chain uses TRBV13 with TRBJ2-7, with 10 bases that match TRBD2. This CDR3 has 15 residues. V lost 5 bases to trimming and J lost 4 bases; unmatched junction nucleotides: 8. Germline V gives CDR1 PRHDT, CDR2 FYEKMQ (reference sequence). The CDR3 here is CASSQAGGPYYEQYF. The CDR3 DNA reads as TGTGCCAGCAGCCAAGCGGGAGGGCCGTATTACGAGCAGTACTTC.

V usage is TRBV9 and J usage is TRBJ1-4; the D is unclear. Trimming pared 3 bases from V and 2 bases from J, leaving 8 bases between. The germline gives CDR1 SGDLS, CDR2 YYNGEE. This CDR3 contains 14 residues. As DNA, the CDR3 is TGTGCCAGCAGCGCCGGAGACACTAATGAAAAACTGTTTTTT. Protein: CASSAGDTNEKLFF.

The chain combines TRBV20-1 with TRBJ2-5; TRBD1 matches 8 bases. Germline V gene lookup returns CDR1 DFQATT and CDR2 SNEGSKA (reference sequence). There are 13 residues in the CDR3. V shed 5 bases and J 1 base; nucleotides not matched to a gene: 3. In nucleotides, the CDR3 is TGCAGTGCTCACGGACAGGGCCAAGAGACCCAGTACTTC. It is translated as CSAHGQGQETQYF.

This sequence joins TRBV28 and TRBJ2-5; D is perhaps TRBD2 (5 bases). Germline V gives CDR1 MDHEN, CDR2 SYDVKM. V lost 3 bases to trimming and J lost 3 bases, with 20 bases between them. The CDR3 has 17 amino acids. In DNA, the CDR3 is TGTGCCAGCAGTTTCAGCCTATCCGCTAGCAGGAAAGAGACCCAGTACTTC. Amino acids: CASSFSLSASRKETQYF. Variable domain in full (rest from reference TRBV28 and TRBJ2-5): DVKVTQSSRYLVKRTGEKVFLECVQDMDHENMFWYRQDPGLGLRLIYFSYDVKMKEKGDIPEGYSVSREKKERFSLILESASTNQTSMYLCASSFSLSASRKETQYFGPGTRLLVL.

This chain connects TRBV4-3 to TRBJ2-7; TRBD1 agrees at 8 bases. This CDR3 region has 15 residues. Unmatched junction bases numbered 7, after V lost 0 bases and J lost 6 bases. CDR1 is LGHNA, CDR2 YSLEER, per germline. The CDR3 DNA sequence: TGCGCCAGCAGCCAAGACTGGCAGGGGGCGGGCGAGCAGTACTTC. This codes for CASSQDWQGAGEQYF.

This chain connects TRBV7-2 to TRBJ1-4, with no clear D. Germline-derived CDR1 and CDR2 are SGHTA and FQGNSA. The CDR3 runs 18 residues. Trimming removed 4 bases from V and 4 bases from J, with 22 bases in between. The CDR3 bases are TGTGCCAGCAGCTCCCGGACCGATTGGAGGAGAGTTAATGAAAAACTGTTTTTT. Translating it yields CASSSRTDWRRVNEKLFF.

The chain links TRBV20-1 to TRBJ2-3, with 14 bases identical to TRBD2. Germline V CDR1 and CDR2: DFQATT, SNEGSKA (reference sequence). The CDR3 has 15 residues. J lost 8 bases, V lost 3 bases, and 7 bases had no gene match. CDR3 DNA sequence: TGCAGTGCTAGTTCAGGGACTAGCGGGAGTGGTACGCAGTATTTT. Translation gives CSASSGTSGSGTQYF.

Many counts were recorded for this clonotype. This sequence joins TRBV20-1 and TRBJ2-1; the D is unclear. Per germline, CDR1 DFQATT and CDR2 SNEGSKA (reference sequence). The CDR3 spans 13 residues. Trimming took off 3 bases at V and 6 bases at J, with 12 bases between the two ends. The CDR3 DNA sequence: TGCAGTGCTAGGACGTTCTCGTTCAATGAGCAGTTCTTC. It yields the protein CSARTFSFNEQFF.